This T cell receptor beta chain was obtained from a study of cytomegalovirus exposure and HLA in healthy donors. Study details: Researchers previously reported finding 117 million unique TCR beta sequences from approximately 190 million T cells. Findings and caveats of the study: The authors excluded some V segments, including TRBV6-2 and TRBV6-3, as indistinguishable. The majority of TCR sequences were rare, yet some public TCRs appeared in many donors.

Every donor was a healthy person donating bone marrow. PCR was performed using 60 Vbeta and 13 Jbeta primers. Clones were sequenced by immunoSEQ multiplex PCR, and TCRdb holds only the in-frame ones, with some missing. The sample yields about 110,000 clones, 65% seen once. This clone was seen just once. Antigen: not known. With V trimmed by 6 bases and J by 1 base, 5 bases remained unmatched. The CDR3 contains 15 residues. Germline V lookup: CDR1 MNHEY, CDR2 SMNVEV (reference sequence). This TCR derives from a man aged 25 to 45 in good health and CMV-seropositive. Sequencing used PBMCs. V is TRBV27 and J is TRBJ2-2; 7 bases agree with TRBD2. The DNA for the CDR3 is TGTGCCAGCAGGGGAGGGGAAGGGAACACCGGGGAGCTGTTTTTT. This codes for CASRGGEGNTGELFF.